This TCR beta chain stems from a study of OX40 agonist ivuxolimab in advanced cancers. At the level of the study: An anti-OX40 (CD134) antibody with agonistic activity, ivuxolimab, was administered to patients.

Findings and caveats of the study: Dose levels from 0.1 to 3.0 mg/kg saw CD4+ and CD8+ blood T cells expand clonally by week 6. Low normalized T-cell clonal expansion was additionally recorded for some nonresponders.

Libraries were prepared by immunoSEQ multiplex PCR; TCRdb keeps only in-frame clonotypes and omits some of them. The sample contains approximately 48,000 clones, around 87% of which appear only once. Per germline, CDR1 SGHTA and CDR2 FQGNSA. The CDR3 contains 14 residues. Trimming removed 5 bases at V and 3 bases at J, with 14 bases between. On this clone itself: The antigen remains unidentified.

This TCR was recovered from an adult with an advanced solid tumor such as melanoma, head and neck, liver or kidney cancer. The rearrangement joins TRBV7-2 to TRBJ2-7; D not resolved. Here the sequenced sample was CD4+ or CD8+ T cells sorted from blood, taken in a trial of the OX40 agonist ivuxolimab. CDR3 in amino acids: CASSPPTSGYEQYF. The CDR3 DNA reads as TGTGCCAGCAGCCCCCCCACGTCCGGCTACGAGCAGTACTTC.